The source of this TCR beta chain is a study of CD8+ T cells in alopecia areata. Turning to the study itself: The drug, oral tofacitinib, was given to treated patients at 5 to 10 mg twice daily.

With regard to this clone: Antigen: not known.

Reverse transcription of extracted RNA yielded cDNA, which provided the sequencing template. Generated by immunoSEQ multiplex PCR, the TCRdb table keeps only in-frame clones and is missing some. Found here are more than 130,000 clones, roughly 82% of them singletons; the top ten hold 20% to 25%. Treatment given: oral pan-JAK inhibitor, 5-10 mg twice daily. Collection of lesional scalp punch biopsies and peripheral blood was performed in alopecia areata patients. Study-wide results and caveats: A large proportion of expanded lesional clones were detected persisting in scalp and blood during tofacitinib. Scalp clonality, together with expanded CD8+ clones among the top 100, fell significantly with tofacitinib.

The CDR3 runs 11 residues. CDR1 and CDR2 from the germline V gene are SEHNR and FQNEAQ (reference sequence). Trimming left V 5 bases short and J 8 bases short, with 10 bases between. The source of this sequence is a human donor with alopecia areata. This chain joins TRBV7-9 and TRBJ2-7; TRBD1 or TRBD2 may be the D gene (5 bases each). The sequencing here drew on CD8+ T cells sorted from blood, taken at week 4, from a patient treated with tofacitinib. The CDR3 sequence: CASSHWGKQYF. For the CDR3, the DNA is TGTGCCAGCAGCCATTGGGGGAAGCAGTACTTC. Supplemented by reference TRBV7-9 and TRBJ2-7, the full variable domain reads DTGVSQNPRHKITKRGQNVTFRCDPISEHNRLYWYRQTLGQGPEFLTYFQNEAQLEKSRLLSDRFSAERPKGSFSTLEIQRTEQGDSAMYLCASSHWGKQYFGPGTRLTVT.